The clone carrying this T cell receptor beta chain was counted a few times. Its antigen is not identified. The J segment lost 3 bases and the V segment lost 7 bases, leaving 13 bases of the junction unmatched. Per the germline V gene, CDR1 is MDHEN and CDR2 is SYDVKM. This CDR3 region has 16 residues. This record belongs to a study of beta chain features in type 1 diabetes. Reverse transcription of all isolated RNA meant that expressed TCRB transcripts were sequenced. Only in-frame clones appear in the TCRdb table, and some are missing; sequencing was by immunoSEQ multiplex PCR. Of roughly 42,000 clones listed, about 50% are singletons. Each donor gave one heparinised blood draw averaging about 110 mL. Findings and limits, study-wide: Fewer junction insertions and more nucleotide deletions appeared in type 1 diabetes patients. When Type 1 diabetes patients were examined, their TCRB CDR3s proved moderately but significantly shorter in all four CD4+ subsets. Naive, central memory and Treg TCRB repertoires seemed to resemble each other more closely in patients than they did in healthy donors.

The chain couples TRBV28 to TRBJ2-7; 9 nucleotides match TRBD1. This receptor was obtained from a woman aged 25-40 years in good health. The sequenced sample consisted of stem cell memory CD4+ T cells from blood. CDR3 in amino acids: CASTPNGGTGYYEQYF. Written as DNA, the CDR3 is TGTGCCAGCACCCCGAATGGGGGGACAGGGTACTACGAGCAGTACTTC.